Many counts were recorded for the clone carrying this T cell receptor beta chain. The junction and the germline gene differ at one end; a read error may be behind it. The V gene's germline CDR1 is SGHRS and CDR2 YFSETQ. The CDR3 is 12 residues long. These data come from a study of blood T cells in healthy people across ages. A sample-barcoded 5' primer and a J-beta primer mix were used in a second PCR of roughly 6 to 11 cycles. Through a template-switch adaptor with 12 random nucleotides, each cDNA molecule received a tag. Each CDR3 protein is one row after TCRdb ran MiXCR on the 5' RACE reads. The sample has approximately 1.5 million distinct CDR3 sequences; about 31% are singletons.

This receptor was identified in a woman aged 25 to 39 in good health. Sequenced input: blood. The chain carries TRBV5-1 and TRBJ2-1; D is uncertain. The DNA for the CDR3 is TGTGCCAGCAGCCCCACCGGAGATGAGCAGTTCTTC. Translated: CASSPTGDEQFF.